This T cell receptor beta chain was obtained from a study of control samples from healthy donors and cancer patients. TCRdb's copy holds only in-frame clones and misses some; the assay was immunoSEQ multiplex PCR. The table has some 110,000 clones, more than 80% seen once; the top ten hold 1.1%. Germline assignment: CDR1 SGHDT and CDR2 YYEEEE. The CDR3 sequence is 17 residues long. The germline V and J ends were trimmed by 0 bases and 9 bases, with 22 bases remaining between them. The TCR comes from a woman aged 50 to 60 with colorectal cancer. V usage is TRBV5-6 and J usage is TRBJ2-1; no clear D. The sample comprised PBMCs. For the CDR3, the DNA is TGTGCCAGCAGCTTGGGCCGGTTAGATGCTTTTAGAGCTGAGCAGTTCTTC. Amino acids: CASSLGRLDAFRAEQFF.